This T cell receptor (beta chain) appears in the sequencing data of a study of T-cell memory formation after mild COVID-19. Study-wide findings and caveats: Memory cells collected pre-infection included some clones that later responded, suggesting cross-reactive memory joined. Contracting CD4+ clones were located mainly in CM and EM, and CD8+ clones in EMRA.

V dropped 6 bases and J dropped 2 bases, with 10 bases sitting between them. Germline CDR1 is ENHRY and CDR2 is SYGVKD. The CDR3 consists of 13 residues. Concerning this clonotype: Antigen specificity is unknown.

The TCR alpha and TCR beta cDNA libraries, bearing sample barcodes and UMIs, were generated by 5'RACE using constant-segment primers. MiXCR, applied by TCRdb to the 5' RACE reads, yields one record per CDR3 protein. The table lists about 7,100 distinct CDR3 sequences, 50% to 75% of them singletons, with under 3% in the top ten. The chain links TRBV10-3 to TRBJ1-2; D gene uncertain. The sample taken for sequencing was PBMCs or a T cell subset sorted from them (not recorded which). The receptor was isolated from an adult who had mild COVID-19 (a few samples of this study predate the infection). Cell type and time point are not known. CDR3 in amino acids: CAIRGGTNYGYTF. The CDR3 DNA sequence: TGTGCCATCAGGGGAGGCACCAACTATGGCTACACCTTC.